This T cell receptor (beta chain) was sequenced in a study of T-cell reconstitution after alpha-beta-depleted transplantation in children. The study's findings and limits: T-cell numbers and diversity one year post-transplant derived largely from freshly generated T cells. There were some patients whose high TCRbeta diversity at day 60 came from surviving recipient T cells and thymic progenitors. Several hundred expanded graft clones reportedly supplied alpha-beta T cells about two months after transplant.

Trimming shortened V by 1 base and J by 7 bases, and 17 bases separated the two germline ends. The CDR3 has 15 residues. Looked up from germline, CDR1 is DFQATT and CDR2 is SNEGSKA (reference sequence). Unique molecular identifiers were used in preparing the TCRbeta library. TCRdb re-called the PCR reads through MiXCR, storing one row per CDR3 protein. The table includes approximately 800,000 distinct CDR3 sequences, 15% to 20% detected once. This clonotype has more than one count but fewer than ten. Its antigen is unknown. V and J are TRBV20-1 and TRBJ1-5; D remains unclear. This clonotype was obtained from a male patient younger than 18 who had a stem cell transplant for acute lymphoblastic leukemia, so the T cells may come from the graft donor. This specimen consisted of PBMCs, mostly from graft donor cells, obtained 360 days after TCRalphabeta/CD19-depleted stem cell transplant. CDR3 nucleotides: TGCAGTGCTAGAGTGGCGCTAGCGGACGGACAGCCCCAGCATTTT. It yields the protein CSARVALADGQPQHF.